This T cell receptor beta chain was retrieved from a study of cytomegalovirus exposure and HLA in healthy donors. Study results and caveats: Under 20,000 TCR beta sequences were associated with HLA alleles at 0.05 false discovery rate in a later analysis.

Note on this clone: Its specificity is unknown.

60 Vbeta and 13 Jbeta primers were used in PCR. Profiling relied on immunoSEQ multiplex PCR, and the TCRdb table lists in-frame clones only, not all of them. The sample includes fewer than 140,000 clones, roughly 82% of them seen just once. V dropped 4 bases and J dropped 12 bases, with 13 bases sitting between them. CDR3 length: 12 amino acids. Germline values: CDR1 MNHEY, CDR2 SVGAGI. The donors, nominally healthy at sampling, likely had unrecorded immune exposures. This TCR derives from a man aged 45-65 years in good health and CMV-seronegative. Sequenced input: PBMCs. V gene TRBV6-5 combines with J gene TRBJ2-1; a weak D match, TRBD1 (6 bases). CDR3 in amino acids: CASSWLGGGQFF. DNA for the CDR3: TGTGCCAGCAGTTGGCTAGGGGGTGGGCAGTTCTTC.